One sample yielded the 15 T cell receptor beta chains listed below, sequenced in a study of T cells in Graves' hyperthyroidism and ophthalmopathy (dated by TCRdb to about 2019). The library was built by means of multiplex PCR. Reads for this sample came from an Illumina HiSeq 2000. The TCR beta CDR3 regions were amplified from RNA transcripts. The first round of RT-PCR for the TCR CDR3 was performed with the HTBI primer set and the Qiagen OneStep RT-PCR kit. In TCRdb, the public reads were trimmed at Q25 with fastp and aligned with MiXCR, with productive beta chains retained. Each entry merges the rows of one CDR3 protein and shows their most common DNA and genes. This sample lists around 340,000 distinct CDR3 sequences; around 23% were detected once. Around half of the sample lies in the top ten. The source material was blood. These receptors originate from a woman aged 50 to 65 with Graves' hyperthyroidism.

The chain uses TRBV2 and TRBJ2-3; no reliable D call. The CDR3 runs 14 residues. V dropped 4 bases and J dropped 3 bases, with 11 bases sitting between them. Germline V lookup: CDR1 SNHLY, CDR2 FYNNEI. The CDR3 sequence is CASSVRVETDTQYF. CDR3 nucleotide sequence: TGTGCCAGCAGTGTACGCGTAGAAACAGATACGCAGTATTTT.

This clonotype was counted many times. The CDR3 coding sequence is TGTGCCAGCAGAATAGTAGAGACCCAGTACTTC. Protein: CASRIVETQYF. J is TRBJ2-5 and V is TRBV2; D ambiguous. CDR3 length: 11 amino acids. Germline V CDR1 and CDR2: SNHLY, FYNNEI. Trimming pared 6 bases from V and 4 bases from J, leaving 6 bases between.

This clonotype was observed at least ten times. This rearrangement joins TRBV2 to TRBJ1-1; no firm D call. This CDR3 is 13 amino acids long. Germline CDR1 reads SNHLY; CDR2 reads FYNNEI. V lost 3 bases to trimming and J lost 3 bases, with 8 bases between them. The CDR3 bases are TGTGCCAGCAGTGAGAACGCAGACACTGAAGCTTTCTTT. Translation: CASSENADTEAFF.

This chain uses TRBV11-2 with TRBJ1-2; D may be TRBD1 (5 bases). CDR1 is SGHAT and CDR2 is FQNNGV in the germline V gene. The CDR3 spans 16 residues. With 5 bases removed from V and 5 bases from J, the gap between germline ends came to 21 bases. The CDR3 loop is CASSRQGDGTAYGYTF. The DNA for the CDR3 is TGTGCCAGCAGCCGACAAGGGGACGGGACGGCGTATGGCTACACCTTC.

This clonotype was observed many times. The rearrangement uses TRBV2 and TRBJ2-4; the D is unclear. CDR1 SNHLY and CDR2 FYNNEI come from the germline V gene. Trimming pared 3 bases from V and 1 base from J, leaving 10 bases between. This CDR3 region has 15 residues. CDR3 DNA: TGTGCCAGCAGTGACCGCGGTGGGGCCAAAAACATTCAGTACTTC. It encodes CASSDRGGAKNIQYF.

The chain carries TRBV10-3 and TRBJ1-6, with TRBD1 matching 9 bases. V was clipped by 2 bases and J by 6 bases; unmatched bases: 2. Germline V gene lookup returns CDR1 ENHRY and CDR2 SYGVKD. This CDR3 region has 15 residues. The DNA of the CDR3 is TGTGCCATCAGTGAGGAGGGACAGGGTAATTCACCCCTCCACTTT. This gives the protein CAISEEGQGNSPLHF.

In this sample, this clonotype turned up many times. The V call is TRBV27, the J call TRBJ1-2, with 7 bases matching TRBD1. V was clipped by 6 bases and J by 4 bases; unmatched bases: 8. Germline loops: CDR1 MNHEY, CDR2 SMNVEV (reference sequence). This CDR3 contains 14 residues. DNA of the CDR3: TGTGCCAGCAGCCTAGGGGGCCTAGGCTATGGCTACACCTTC. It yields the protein CASSLGGLGYGYTF.

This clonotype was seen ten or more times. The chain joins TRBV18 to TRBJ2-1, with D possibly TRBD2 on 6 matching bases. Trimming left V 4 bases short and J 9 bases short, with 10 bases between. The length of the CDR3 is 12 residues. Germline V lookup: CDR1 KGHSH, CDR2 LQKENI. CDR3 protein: CASSRSEGEQFF. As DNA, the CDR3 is TGTGCCAGCTCACGATCGGAGGGTGAGCAGTTCTTC.

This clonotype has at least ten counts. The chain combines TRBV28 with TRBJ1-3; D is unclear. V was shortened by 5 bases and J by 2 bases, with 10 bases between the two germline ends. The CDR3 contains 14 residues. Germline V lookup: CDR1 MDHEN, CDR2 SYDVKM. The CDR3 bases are TGTGCCAGCAGTCTCGCATTCCCTGGAAACACCATATATTTT. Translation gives CASSLAFPGNTIYF. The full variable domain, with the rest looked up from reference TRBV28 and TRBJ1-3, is DVKVTQSSRYLVKRTGEKVFLECVQDMDHENMFWYRQDPGLGLRLIYFSYDVKMKEKGDIPEGYSVSREKKERFSLILESASTNQTSMYLCASSLAFPGNTIYFGEGSWLTVV.

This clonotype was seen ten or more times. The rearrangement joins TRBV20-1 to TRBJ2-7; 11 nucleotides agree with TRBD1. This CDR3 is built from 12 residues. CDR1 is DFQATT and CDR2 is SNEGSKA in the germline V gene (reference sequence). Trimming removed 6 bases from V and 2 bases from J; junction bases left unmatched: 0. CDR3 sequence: CSAGQGAYEQYF. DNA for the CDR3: TGCAGTGCGGGACAGGGGGCCTACGAGCAGTACTTC.

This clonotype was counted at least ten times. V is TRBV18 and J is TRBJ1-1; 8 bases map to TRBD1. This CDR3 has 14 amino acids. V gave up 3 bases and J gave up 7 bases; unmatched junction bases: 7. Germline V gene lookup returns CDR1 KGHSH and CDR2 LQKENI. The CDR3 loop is CASSPGQVGFEAFF. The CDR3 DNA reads TGTGCCAGCTCACCGGGACAGGTGGGGTTTGAAGCTTTCTTT.

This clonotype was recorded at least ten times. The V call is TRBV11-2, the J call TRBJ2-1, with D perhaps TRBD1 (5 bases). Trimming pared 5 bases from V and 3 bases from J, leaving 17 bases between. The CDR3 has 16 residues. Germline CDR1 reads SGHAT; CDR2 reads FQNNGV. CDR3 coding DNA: TGTGCCAGCAGCCCTTTCACAGGTCCCCGCTACAATGAGCAGTTCTTC. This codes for CASSPFTGPRYNEQFF.

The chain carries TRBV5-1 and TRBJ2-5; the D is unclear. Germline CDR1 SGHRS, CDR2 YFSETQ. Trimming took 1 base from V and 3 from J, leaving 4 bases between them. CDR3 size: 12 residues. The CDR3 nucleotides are TGCGCCAGCAGCTTGACGGAAGAGACCCAGTACTTC. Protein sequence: CASSLTEETQYF.

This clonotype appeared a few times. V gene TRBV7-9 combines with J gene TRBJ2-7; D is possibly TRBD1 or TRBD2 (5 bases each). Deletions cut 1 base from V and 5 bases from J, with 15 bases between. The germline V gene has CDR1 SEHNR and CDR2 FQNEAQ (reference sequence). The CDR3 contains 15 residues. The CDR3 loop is CASSLVGPRFHEQYF. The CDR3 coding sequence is TGTGCCAGCAGCTTAGTGGGACCGAGGTTCCACGAGCAGTACTTC.

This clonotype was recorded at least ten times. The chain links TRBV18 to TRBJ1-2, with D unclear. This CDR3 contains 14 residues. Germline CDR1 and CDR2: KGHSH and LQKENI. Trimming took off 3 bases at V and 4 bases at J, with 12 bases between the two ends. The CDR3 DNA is TGTGCCAGCTCACCCGAAGGTTGGGGCTATGGCTACACCTTC. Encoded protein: CASSPEGWGYGYTF.